This TCR beta chain came from a study of shared clonotypes between healthy human individuals. Germline V lookup: CDR1 SEHNR, CDR2 FQNEAQ (reference sequence). V was cut by 0 bases and J by 7 bases, with 7 bases left in between. CDR3 length: 12 residues. Naive CD8 populations comprised CD45RO-negative cells positively selected for CCR7, excluding terminally differentiated effector memory CD45RA+ cells. Sequencing was performed with immunoSEQ multiplex PCR; in TCRdb, only in-frame clones are kept and a portion is missing. The sample holds around 600,000 clones, approximately 95% seen once. This clone has just one count. This same CDR3 is encoded by further DNA sequences in the sample.

Material: naive CD8+ T cells sorted from blood. This receptor was identified in a woman aged 25-40 years in good health. This sequence joins TRBV7-9 and TRBJ2-7; TRBD2 is a possible D gene (6 bases). CDR3 in DNA: TGTGCCAGCAGCTTAGCAGGAGGGGAGCAGTACTTC. This translates into CASSLAGGEQYF.